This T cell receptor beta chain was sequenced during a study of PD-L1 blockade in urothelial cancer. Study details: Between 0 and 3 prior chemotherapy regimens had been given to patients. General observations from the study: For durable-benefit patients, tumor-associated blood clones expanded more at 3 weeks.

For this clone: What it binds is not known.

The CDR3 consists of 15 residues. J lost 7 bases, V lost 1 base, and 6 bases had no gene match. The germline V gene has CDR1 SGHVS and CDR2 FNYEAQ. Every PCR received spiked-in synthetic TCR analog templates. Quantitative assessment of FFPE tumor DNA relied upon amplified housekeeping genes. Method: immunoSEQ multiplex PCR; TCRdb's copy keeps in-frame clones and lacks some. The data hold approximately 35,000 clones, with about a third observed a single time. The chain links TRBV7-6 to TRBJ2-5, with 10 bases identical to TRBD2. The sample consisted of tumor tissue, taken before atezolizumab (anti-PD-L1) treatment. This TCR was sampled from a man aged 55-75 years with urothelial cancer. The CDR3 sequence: CASSLGGLATGTQYF. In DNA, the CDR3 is TGTGCCAGCAGCTTAGGGGGACTAGCGACAGGGACCCAGTACTTC.